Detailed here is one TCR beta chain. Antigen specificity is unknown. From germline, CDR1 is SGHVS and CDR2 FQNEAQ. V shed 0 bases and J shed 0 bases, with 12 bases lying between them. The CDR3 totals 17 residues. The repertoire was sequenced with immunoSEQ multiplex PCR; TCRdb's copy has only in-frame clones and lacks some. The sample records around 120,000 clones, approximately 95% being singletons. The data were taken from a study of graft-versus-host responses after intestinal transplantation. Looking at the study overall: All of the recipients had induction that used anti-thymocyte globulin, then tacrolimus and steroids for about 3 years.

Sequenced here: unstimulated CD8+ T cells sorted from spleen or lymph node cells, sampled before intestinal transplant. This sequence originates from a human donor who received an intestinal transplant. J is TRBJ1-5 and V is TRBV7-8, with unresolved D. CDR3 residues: CASSLAGDGDSNQPQHF. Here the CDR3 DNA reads TGTGCCAGCAGCTTAGCGGGAGATGGGGATAGCAATCAGCCCCAGCATTTT.